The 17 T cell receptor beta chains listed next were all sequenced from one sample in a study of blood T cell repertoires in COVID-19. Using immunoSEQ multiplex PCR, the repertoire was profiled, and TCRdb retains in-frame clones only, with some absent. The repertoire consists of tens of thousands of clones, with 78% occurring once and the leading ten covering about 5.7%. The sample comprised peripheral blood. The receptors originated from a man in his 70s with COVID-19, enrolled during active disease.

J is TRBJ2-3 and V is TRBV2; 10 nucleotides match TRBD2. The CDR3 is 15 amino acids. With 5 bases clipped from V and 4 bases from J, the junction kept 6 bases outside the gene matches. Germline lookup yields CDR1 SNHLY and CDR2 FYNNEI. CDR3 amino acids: CASSRLAGVSDTQYF. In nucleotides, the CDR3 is TGTGCCAGCAGTCGGCTAGCGGGAGTTTCAGATACGCAGTATTTT.

CDR3 loop: CASSPEGVNTEAFF. The CDR3 bases are TGTGCCAGCAGCCCAGAGGGAGTGAACACTGAAGCTTTCTTT. J is TRBJ1-1 and V is TRBV5-6, with D hard to call. Germline V gene sequence: CDR1 SGHDT, CDR2 YYEEEE. The CDR3 is 14 residues long. With 4 bases removed from V and 0 bases from J, the gap between germline ends came to 10 bases.

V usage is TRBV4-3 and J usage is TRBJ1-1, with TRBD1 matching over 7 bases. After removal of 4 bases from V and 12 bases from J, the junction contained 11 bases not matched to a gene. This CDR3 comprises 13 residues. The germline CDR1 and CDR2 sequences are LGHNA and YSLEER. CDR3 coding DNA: TGCGCCAGCAGCCTCACGAGGGGGACAGTTACTTTCTTT. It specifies CASSLTRGTVTFF.

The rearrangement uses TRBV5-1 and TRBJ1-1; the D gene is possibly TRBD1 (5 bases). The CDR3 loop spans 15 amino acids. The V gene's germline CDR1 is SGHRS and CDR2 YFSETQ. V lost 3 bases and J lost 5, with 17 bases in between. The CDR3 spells CASSWRQGRGTEAFF. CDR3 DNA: TGCGCCAGCAGCTGGCGGCAGGGCCGTGGGACTGAAGCTTTCTTT.

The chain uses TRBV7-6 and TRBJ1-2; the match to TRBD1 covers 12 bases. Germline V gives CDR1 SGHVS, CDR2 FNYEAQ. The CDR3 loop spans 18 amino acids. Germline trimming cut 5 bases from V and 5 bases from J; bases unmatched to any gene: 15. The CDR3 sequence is CASSPGQGAEVSWYGYTF. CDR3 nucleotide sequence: TGTGCCAGCAGCCCGGGACAGGGGGCCGAGGTTTCCTGGTATGGCTACACCTTC.

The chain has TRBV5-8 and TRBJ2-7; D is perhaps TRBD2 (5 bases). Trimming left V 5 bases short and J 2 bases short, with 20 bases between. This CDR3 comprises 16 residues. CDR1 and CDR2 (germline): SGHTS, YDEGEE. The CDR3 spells CASSYTTGVITYEQYF. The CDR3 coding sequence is TGTGCCAGCAGTTACACAACCGGGGTCATTACCTACGAGCAGTACTTC.

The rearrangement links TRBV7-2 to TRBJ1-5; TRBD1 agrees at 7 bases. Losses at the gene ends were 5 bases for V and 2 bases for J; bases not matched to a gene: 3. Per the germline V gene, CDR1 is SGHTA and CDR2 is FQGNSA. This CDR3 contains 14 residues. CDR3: CASSPDRGNQPQHF. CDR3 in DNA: TGTGCCAGCAGCCCTGACAGGGGCAATCAGCCCCAGCATTTT.

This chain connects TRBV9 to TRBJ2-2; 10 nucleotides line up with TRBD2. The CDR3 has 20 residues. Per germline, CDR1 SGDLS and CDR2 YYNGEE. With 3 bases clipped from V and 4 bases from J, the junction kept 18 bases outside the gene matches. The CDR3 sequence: CASSAPSLAGEVRITGELFF. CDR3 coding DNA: TGTGCCAGCAGCGCTCCCTCCCTAGCGGGGGAAGTTAGGATCACCGGGGAGCTGTTTTTT.

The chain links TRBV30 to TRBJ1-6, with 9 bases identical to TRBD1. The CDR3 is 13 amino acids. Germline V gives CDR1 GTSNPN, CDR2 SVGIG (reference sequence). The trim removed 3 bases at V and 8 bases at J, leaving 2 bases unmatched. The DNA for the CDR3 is TGTGCCTGGAGGACAGGGGGTGATTCACCCCTCCACTTT. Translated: CAWRTGGDSPLHF. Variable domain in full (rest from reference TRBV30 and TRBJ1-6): SQTIHQWPATLVQPVGSPLSLECTVEGTSNPNLYWYRQAAGRGLQLLFYSVGIGQISSEVPQNLSASRPQDRQFILSSKKLLLSDSGFYLCAWRTGGDSPLHFGNGTRLTVT.

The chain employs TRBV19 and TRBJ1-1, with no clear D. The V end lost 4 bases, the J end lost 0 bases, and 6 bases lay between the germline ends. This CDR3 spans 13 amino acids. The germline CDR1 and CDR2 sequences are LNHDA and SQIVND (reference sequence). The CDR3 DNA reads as TGTGCCAGTAGTAGAAACATGAACACTGAAGCTTTCTTT. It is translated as CASSRNMNTEAFF.

The CDR3, as DNA: TGTGCCAGCAGCTTGGCCCCAGGGTTAGGGACCTATAATTCACCCCTCCACTTT. This codes for CASSLAPGLGTYNSPLHF. The chain employs TRBV5-5 and TRBJ1-6; D perhaps matches TRBD1 (5 bases). CDR1 is SGHKS, CDR2 YYEKEE, per germline (reference sequence). Between the trimmed V and J ends, which lost 0 bases and 2 bases, there was a span of 15 bases. This CDR3 is 18 amino acids long.

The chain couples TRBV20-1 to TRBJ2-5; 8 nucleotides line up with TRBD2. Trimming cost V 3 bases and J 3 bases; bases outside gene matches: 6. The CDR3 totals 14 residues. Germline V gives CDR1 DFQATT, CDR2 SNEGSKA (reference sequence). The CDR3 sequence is CSASRSGGEETQYF. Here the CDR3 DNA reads TGCAGTGCTAGTAGGAGCGGGGGTGAAGAGACCCAGTACTTC.

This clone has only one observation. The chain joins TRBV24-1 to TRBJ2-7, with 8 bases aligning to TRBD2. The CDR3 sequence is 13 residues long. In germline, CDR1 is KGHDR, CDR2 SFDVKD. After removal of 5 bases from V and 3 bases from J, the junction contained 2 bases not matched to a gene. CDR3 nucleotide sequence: TGTGCCACCAGTGCCGGGAGGGTCTACGAGCAGTACTTC. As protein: CATSAGRVYEQYF.

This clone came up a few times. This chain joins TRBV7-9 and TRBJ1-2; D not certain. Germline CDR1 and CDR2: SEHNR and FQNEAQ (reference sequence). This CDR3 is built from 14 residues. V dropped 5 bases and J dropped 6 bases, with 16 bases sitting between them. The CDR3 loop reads CASSLSGPAHGYTF. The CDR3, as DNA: TGTGCCAGCAGCCTCAGCGGTCCAGCCCATGGCTACACCTTC. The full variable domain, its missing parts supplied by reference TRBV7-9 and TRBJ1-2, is DTGVSQNPRHKITKRGQNVTFRCDPISEHNRLYWYRQTLGQGPEFLTYFQNEAQLEKSRLLSDRFSAERPKGSFSTLEIQRTEQGDSAMYLCASSLSGPAHGYTFGSGTRLTVV.

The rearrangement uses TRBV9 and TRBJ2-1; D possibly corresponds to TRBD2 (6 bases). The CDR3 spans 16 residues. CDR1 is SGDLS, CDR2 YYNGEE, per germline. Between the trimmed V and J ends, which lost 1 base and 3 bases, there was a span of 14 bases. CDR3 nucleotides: TGTGCCAGCAGCGTAAGTGGGGACTTGAACTACAATGAGCAGTTCTTC. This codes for CASSVSGDLNYNEQFF.

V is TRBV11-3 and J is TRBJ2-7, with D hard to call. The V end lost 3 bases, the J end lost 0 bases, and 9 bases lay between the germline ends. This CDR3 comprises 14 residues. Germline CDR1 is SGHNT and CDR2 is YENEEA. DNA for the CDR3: TGTGCCAGCAGCTTCATGGCCCCCTCCTACGAGCAGTACTTC. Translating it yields CASSFMAPSYEQYF.

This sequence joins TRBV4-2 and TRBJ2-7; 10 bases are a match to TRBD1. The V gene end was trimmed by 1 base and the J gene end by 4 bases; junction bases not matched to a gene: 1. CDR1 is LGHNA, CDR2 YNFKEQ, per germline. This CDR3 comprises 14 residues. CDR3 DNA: TGTGCCAGCAGCCAAGGACAGGGGGCTTACGAGCAGTACTTC. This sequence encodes CASSQGQGAYEQYF.